These 2 T cell receptor beta chains were sequenced from one sample in a study of shared clonotypes between healthy human individuals (dated by TCRdb to the early 2020s). The library came from the immunoSEQ multiplex PCR assay. As stored in TCRdb, this immuneACCESS dataset retains in-frame rearrangements with V and J assigned. A fraction of the clones does not appear; measured against another copy, unresolved V genes explain less than half of the discrepancy, and the remainder lacks a known reason. This sample is represented by 400,000 to 600,000 clones; 70% to 80% of them were singletons. The ten largest clones add up to roughly 13% of the sample. The sample was PBMCs. These TCRs come from a woman aged 40 to 50 in good health. Some clones in this sample may be carry-over from other donors' samples.

This chain uses TRBV4-2 with TRBJ2-5; the D gene is possibly TRBD2 (5 bases). The end of the DNA fits TRBJ2-7 better, so the J call may be wrong. CDR3 length: 15 amino acids. Germline CDR1 is LGHNA and CDR2 is YNFKEQ. In nucleotides, the CDR3 is TGTGCCAGCAGCCCGTGGACTGGATACTCCTACGAGCAGTACTTC. Amino acid sequence: CASSPWTGYSYEQYF.

About this clone itself: The sample contains more than one DNA sequence encoding this CDR3. The rearrangement uses TRBV18 and TRBJ2-2, with TRBD1 as a possible D gene (5 bases). CDR1 and CDR2 from the germline V gene are KGHSH and LQKENI. The CDR3 is made up of 16 amino acids. The V end lost 2 bases, the J end lost 1 base, and 11 bases lay between the germline ends. The CDR3 DNA sequence: TGTGCCAGCTCACCAATCGGTACAGGGAACACCGGGGAGCTGTTTTTT. Its protein product is CASSPIGTGNTGELFF. Based on the CDR3 plus reference TRBV18 and TRBJ2-2, the full variable domain is NAGVMQNPRHLVRRRGQEARLRCSPMKGHSHVYWYRQLPEEGLKFMVYLQKENIIDESGMPKERFSAEFPKEGPSILRIQQVVRGDSAAYFCASSPIGTGNTGELFFGEGSRLTVL.